These 3 T cell receptor beta chains were all obtained from the same sample, sequenced in a study of OX40 agonist ivuxolimab in advanced cancers. TCRdb's table, derived via immunoSEQ multiplex PCR, lists solely in-frame clones and lacks some. The table includes over 65,000 clones, over 75% detected once. The source was CD4+ or CD8+ T cells sorted from blood, collected in a trial of the OX40 agonist ivuxolimab. All receptors derive from an adult with an advanced solid tumor such as melanoma, head and neck, liver or kidney cancer.

This clone was detected a few times. V is TRBV6-5 and J is TRBJ1-5; D is uncertain. CDR1 MNHEY and CDR2 SVGAGI come from the germline V gene. V was pared by 7 bases and J by 6 bases, with 16 bases between. The CDR3 is 14 residues long. In DNA form, the CDR3 reads TGTGCCAGCACTCACGGCGGGGTGGGTCAGCCCCAGCATTTT. The encoded protein is CASTHGGVGQPQHF.

V is TRBV4-1 and J is TRBJ2-7; TRBD2 might be the D (5 bases). In germline, CDR1 is MGHRA, CDR2 YSYEKL. The CDR3 has 14 residues. V was cut by 4 bases and J by 6 bases, with 16 bases left in between. CDR3 DNA: TGCGCCAGCAGCCTGGTGGAGACGGGGTTCGAGCAGTACTTC. Encoded protein: CASSLVETGFEQYF.

This rearrangement joins TRBV21-1 to TRBJ1-2. TRBV21-1 corresponds to a pseudogene. This CDR3 region has 13 residues. The CDR3 protein is CASVRGGDYGYTF. The CDR3, as DNA: TGTGCCAGCGTACGGGGGGGCGACTATGGCTACACCTTC.